Sequencing of this T cell receptor beta chain was carried out in a study of blood T cell repertoires in COVID-19. Background on the study: Nucleic acid was either cDNA or gDNA, and it came from T cells, B-cell-depleted T cells, or PBMCs.

Germline V CDR1 and CDR2: WSHSY, SAAADI. The CDR3 is 16 residues long. V was cut by 2 bases and J by 2 bases, with 16 bases left in between. How the authors handled the data: Reference gene primer amplification gave estimated nucleated cell counts. Sequencing was performed with immunoSEQ multiplex PCR; in TCRdb, only in-frame clones are kept and a portion is missing. That table furnishes V, J and clone size, whereas the DNA furnished D and trimming. There are around 250,000 clones in the sample; over 80% occur only once, and approximately 4% lies in the top ten. Individuals drawn from about 26 US areas were about 18 to 89 years old. Allocation to cohorts depended on clinical history reported by the participants.

The TCR comes from a woman aged 25 to 39 with acute COVID-19. The sample taken for sequencing was PBMCs or T cells enriched from blood (not recorded which). V gene TRBV10-2 combines with J gene TRBJ2-7; TRBD2 might be the D (6 bases). For the CDR3, the DNA is TGCGCCAGCAGTGAGCGGCGGGGCCTAACTACCTACGAGCAGTACTTC. This sequence encodes CASSERRGLTTYEQYF.